Listed here is a single T cell receptor beta chain. This clonotype has a count of ten or more. Which antigen it targets is not known. Within one base of it there is no much larger clone, and no base qualities were kept. Instrument on record: Illumina HiSeq 2500. Quantitative 5'-RACE with molecular barcodes was used to prepare TCR beta libraries. Concerning the study's data processing: A new computational method based on a probabilistic model of VDJ rearrangement was used to identify disease-linked TCR variants. The public reads were quality trimmed at Q25 with fastp and then assembled into clones with MiXCR by TCRdb, keeping productive beta chains. A single entry per CDR3 protein holds the most common genes and DNA from its merged rows. These V and J calls originate from TCRdb's pipeline instead of the authors' own analysis. The sample records under 150,000 distinct CDR3 sequences, approximately 15% of which are singletons. Under 3% of the sample is held by the ten biggest clonotypes.

This sample was included in a study of CD8 T cells in ankylosing spondylitis (dated by TCRdb to about 2017). The study in broad terms: To find TCR variants linked to disease, the study profiled T cell receptor beta repertoires in ankylosing spondylitis patients and healthy donors. Peripheral blood was sampled, and synovial fluid was also collected from ankylosing spondylitis patients. The whole study cohort included over a hundred healthy donors and some 27 ankylosing spondylitis patients. Study-level results and caveats: Some TCR beta motif variants had previously been reported in synovial fluid and blood of reactive arthritis patients, which suggested common disease-initiation mechanisms. A CD8+ phenotype was shown by the disease-linked clones, which were found at relatively low frequencies in peripheral blood. The disease-linked clones were reported to be significantly enriched in matched synovial fluid samples from ankylosing spondylitis patients. A TCR beta motif of eight highly homologous amino acid variants appeared characteristic of blood from ankylosing spondylitis patients.

The sequenced sample consisted of blood, either unsorted or a sorted T cell fraction (not recorded which). This clonotype was sampled from a female donor with ankylosing spondylitis or in good health (not recorded which).

The sequence in DNA is TGCGCCAGCAGCTTGGGTCCACAGGGGACAGAGACCCAGTACTTC. Its protein is CASSLGPQGTETQYF. The rearranged segments are TRBV5-1 and TRBJ2-5; 7 junctional bases match TRBD1. The V end gives up 0 bases and the J end 4 bases, leaving 6 bases in the junction not matched to a gene. The cysteine opens and the phenylalanine closes a CDR3 of 15 amino acids. Only the CDR3 DNA is retained, 45 bases long and in frame from the first base. The CDR1 and CDR2 encoded by the germline V gene are SGHRS and YFSETQ.